This T cell receptor beta chain came from a study of blood T cell repertoires in COVID-19. Study details: Acute-phase and convalescent COVID-19 samples originated in the United States, Italy and Spain.

Authors' processing steps: How many nucleated cells were present was estimated from reference gene primer amplification. Clones were read by immunoSEQ multiplex PCR, and TCRdb kept only the in-frame ones, dropping some. Clone size and V and J calls were adopted from that table, with D and trimming inferred from the DNA. The repertoire holds about 190,000 clones, roughly 87% seen once, with 7.8% in the top ten. Trimming shortened V by 3 bases and J by 8 bases, and 15 bases separated the two germline ends. Germline V gene sequence: CDR1 SGDLS, CDR2 YYNGEE. The CDR3 covers 14 residues. The sequencing sample was made of peripheral blood. The rearrangement joins TRBV9 to TRBJ2-1; tentative D call: TRBD2 (6 bases). The TCR comes from a woman aged 55-70 years with COVID-19, enrolled during active disease. The CDR3 spells CASSAGLAADEQFF. Here the CDR3 DNA reads TGTGCCAGCAGCGCGGGACTGGCAGCCGATGAGCAGTTCTTC.